This T cell receptor (beta chain) was profiled in a study of shared clonotypes between healthy human individuals (TCRdb year 2020). Regarding the study in general: Two women and a few men aged 18 to 49 years were included in the cohort. Per donor, three plates each were used for CD4 naive and CD4 memory, two for CD8 naive, and one for CD8 memory. To estimate repertoire size and how much clonotypes are shared between individuals, the study performed deep sequencing of blood TCR repertoires from a handful of healthy adults. To increase sequencing depth and limit assay-specific biases, different laboratories used diverse techniques to prepare libraries and sequence TCR repertoires. Per donor, leukapheresis produced somewhere between about 0.94 and 9 billion PBMCs.

The study at large found these results: Approximately 4.8% of naive CD4, roughly 3.5% of naive CD8, roughly 2.5% of memory CD4, and over 0.35% of memory CD8 clonotypes were shared across several donors. Estimated clonotype richness was generally larger for naive than for memory subsets. Incomplete sequencing was indicated by rarefaction of sorted-subset datasets, despite the large sequencing depth. Sampling was restricted to blood, and TCR repertoires in tissue are likely to differ from TCR repertoires in blood. Because the study included a small number of donors, the genetic and exposure-history diversity represented was limited. Based on pairwise subsampling, the degree of clonotype sharing among donors was expected to be affected by sequencing depth. Compared with non-shared clonotypes, the clonotypes found in all four sorted-subset donors had higher generation probabilities.

Donors were healthy HIV-negative adults with no recently reported acute infections or vaccinations. Only Caucasian adults living in Nashville, Tennessee, USA were represented among the donors. CD4+ T cells were enriched by magnetic negative selection, after which naive cells were positively selected on CD45RA and the negative fraction was taken as the memory subset. After blood collection by leukapheresis, PBMCs were isolated using Ficoll-Histopaque density gradient centrifugation and then cryopreserved in the vapor phase of liquid nitrogen. Analytical flow cytometry was used to check the purity and quantity of each magnetically sorted T cell population. Genomic DNA was isolated from every sorted fraction and measured by UV absorbance on a Nanodrop 2000c. As for this clone: Its antigen remains undetermined. No much larger clone is present one base from it, and per-base qualities are unavailable.

V gives up 5 bases and J gives up 3 bases, and the segment between their germline ends measures 11 bases. According to the germline V gene (reference sequence), CDR1 reads SEHNR and CDR2 reads FQNEAQ. The CDR3 measures 14 amino acids from cysteine to phenylalanine. The retained sequence is limited to the CDR3, 42 bases, with the frame set at the first base. TCR CDR3 regions were amplified from genomic DNA by multiplex PCR using the deep immunoSEQ assay. For each cell subset, the extracted genomic DNA was distributed evenly across all wells of several immunoSEQ 96-well plates, and each plate served as one replicate. Each replicate PCR for sorted subsets received approximately 220 ng genomic DNA, equal to tens of thousands of T cell genomes. Purified libraries were measured with a Qubit 3.0 fluorometer, size-checked on a Bioanalyzer 2100, and measured again with the KAPA Library Quantification kit. Every immunoSEQ 96-well plate was sequenced on a separate single-read 150-cycle Illumina NextSeq 550 flow cell. The original methods were these. Because only junctional sequences without quality scores were contained in the immunoSEQ output, filtering matching that applied to full-length reads could not be performed. Sequences were annotated with PyIR, a Python wrapper for IgBLAST v1.9, using IMGT germline references to assign V/J genes and CDR3. Reads were removed for weak V/J assignments (E-value above 1e-6), missing CDR3, stop codons, out-of-frame junctions, or ambiguous translated residues. V3J clonotypes were defined as sequences sharing the same inferred V gene, J gene, and CDR3 amino acid sequence. Percentage overlap between repertoires was computed as shared unique clonotypes divided by the size of the smaller repertoire. Repertoire richness was assessed with RTK rarefaction, the Chao1 estimator, and Recon v2.1 estimates of unobserved clonotypes. Generation probabilities were computed with OLGA for all TCRbeta clonotypes obtained by the gDNA method from several donors. This immuneACCESS table, as held by TCRdb, lists in-frame sequences with V and J called but not all clones. Of the missing ones, under half trace to an unresolved V gene in checked studies; the others have no known cause. The DNA was the basis for D and trimming; V, J and clone size are from that table. A total of 850,000 to 1,200,000 clones appear in this sample, about 80% of them only once. The ten largest clones capture approximately 1.5% of the sample.

Input material: memory CD4+ T cells sorted from blood. Taken with the paper, the label for cell subset or site translates to: CD45RA-negative fraction. The TCR comes from a man aged 18 to 30 in good health. The V and J genes are TRBV7-9 and TRBJ1-3, with the D segment identity uncertain. The CDR3 corresponds to CASSPLLLGNTIYF. The DNA sequence reads TGTGCCAGCAGCCCGCTGCTTCTTGGAAACACCATATATTTT.